This TCR delta chain is drawn from a study of Vδ1+ human thymocytes. Extracted RNA was reverse transcribed into cDNA. CDR3 amplicons came from multiplex PCR with pooled V-gene forward and constant-region reverse primers. TCRdb re-called the multiplex PCR reads through CATT. Counted here are 22,000 or so delta-chain clones, roughly 7.3% occurring once; the ten biggest clones make up just under 1%. The sample holds a few counts of this clone. Its antigen remains unknown. The junction differs from germline at one of its ends, possibly a read error. Germline V CDR1 and CDR2: TSWWSYY, QGS. The CDR3 contains 16 residues. Whole-study findings and limits: Approximately 19% of thymic delta-chain sequences were Vdelta2, with few Vdelta3, unlike blood Vdelta1+ controls. TRD repertoires were essentially private, unlike widely shared TRG clonotypes. Thymic TRG and TRD repertoires appeared highly polyclonal.

After alphabeta T cell depletion, CD3+ Vdelta1+ Vdelta2- thymocytes were sorted. The source material was Vdelta1+ gamma-delta thymocytes from the thymus. Subset here: FACS-sorted CD3+ TCRalphabeta- TCRVdelta1+ TCRVdelta2- thymocytes. This sequence was found in a child less than two years old who had congenital heart surgery. The chain has TRDV1 and TRDJ1, with 9 bases that match TRDD3. The CDR3 sequence: CALGELSYRGYDKPIF. The DNA of the CDR3 is TGTGCTCTTGGGGAACTCTCCTACCGGGGATACGATAAACCCATCTTT.